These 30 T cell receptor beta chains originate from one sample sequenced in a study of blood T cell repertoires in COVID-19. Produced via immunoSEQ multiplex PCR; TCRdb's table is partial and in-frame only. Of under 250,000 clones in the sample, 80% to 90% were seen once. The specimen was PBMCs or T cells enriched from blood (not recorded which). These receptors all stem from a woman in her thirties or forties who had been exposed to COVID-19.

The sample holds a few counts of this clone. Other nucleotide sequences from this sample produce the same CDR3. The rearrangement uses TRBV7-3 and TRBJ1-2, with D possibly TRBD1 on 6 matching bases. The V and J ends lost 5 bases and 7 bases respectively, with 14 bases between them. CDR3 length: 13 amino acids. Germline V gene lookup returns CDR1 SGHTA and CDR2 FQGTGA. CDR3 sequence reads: CASSPQTGSGYTF. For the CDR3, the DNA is TGTGCCAGCAGCCCACAAACAGGGTCTGGCTACACCTTC.

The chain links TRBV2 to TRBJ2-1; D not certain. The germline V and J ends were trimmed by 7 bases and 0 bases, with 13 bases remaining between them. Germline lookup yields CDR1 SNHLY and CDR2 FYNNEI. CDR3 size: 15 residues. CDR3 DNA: TGTGCCAGCACCGTACGCAAGAGCTCCTACAATGAGCAGTTCTTC. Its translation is CASTVRKSSYNEQFF.

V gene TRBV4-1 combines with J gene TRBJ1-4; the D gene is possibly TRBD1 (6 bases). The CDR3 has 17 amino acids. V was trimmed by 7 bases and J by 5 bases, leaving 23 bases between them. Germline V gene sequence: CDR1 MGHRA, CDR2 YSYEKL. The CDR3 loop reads CASKPRTGGALNEKLFF. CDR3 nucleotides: TGCGCCAGCAAGCCAAGAACGGGGGGGGCCTTAAATGAAAAACTGTTTTTT.

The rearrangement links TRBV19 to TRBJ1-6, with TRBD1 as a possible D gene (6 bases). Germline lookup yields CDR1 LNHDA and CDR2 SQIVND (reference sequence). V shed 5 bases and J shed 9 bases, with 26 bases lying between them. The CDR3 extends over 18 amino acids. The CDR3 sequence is CASSPRSFGLQGGSPLHF. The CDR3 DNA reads TGTGCCAGTAGTCCCCGCTCGTTTGGGTTACAGGGCGGTTCACCCCTCCACTTT.

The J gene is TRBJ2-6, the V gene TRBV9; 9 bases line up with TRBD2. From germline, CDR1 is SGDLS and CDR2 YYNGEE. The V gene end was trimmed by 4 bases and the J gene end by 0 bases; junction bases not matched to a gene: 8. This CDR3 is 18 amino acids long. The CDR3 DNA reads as TGTGCCAGCAGCCCCAAAGCGGGGGGAAGCTCTGGGGCCAACGTCCTGACTTTC. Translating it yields CASSPKAGGSSGANVLTF.

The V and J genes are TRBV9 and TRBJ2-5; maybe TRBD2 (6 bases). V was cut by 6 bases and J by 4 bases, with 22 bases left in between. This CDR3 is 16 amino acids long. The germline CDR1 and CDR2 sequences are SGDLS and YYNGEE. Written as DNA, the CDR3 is TGTGCCAGCACCACTGACTTGGGGGGAGGTGGAGAGACCCAGTACTTC. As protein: CASTTDLGGGGETQYF.

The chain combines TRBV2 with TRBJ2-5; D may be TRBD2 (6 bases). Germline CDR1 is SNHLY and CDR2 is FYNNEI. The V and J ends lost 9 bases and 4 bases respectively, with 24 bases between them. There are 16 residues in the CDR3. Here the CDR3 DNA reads TGTGCCAGTTTACAGCGCGGGGATGGGGGTCCAGAGACCCAGTACTTC. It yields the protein CASLQRGDGGPETQYF.

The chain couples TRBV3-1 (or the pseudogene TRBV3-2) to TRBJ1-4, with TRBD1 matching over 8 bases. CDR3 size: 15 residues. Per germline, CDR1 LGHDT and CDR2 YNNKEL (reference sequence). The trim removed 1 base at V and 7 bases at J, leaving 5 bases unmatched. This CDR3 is CASSQVGQGGEKLFF. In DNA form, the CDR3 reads TGTGCCAGCAGCCAAGTCGGACAGGGTGGTGAAAAACTGTTTTTT.

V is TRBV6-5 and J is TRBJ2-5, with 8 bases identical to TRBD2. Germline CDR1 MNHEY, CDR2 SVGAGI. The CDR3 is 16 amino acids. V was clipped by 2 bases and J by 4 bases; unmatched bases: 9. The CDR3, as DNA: TGTGCCAGCAGTTACGGGTCAGCGGGGGCGGGAGAGACCCAGTACTTC. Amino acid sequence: CASSYGSAGAGETQYF.

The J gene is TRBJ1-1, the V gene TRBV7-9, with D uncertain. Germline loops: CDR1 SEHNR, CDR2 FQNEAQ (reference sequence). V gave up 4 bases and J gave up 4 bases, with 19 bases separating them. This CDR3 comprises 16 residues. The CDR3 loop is CASSSTSWSPPTEAFF. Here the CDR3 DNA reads TGTGCCAGCAGCTCCACGAGTTGGTCGCCCCCCACTGAAGCTTTCTTT.

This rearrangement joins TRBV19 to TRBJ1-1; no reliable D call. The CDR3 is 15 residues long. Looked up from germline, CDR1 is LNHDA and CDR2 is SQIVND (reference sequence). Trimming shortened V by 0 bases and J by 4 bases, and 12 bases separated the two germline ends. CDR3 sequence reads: CASSIDHQAGTEAFF. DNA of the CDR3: TGTGCCAGTAGTATAGATCACCAGGCTGGCACTGAAGCTTTCTTT.

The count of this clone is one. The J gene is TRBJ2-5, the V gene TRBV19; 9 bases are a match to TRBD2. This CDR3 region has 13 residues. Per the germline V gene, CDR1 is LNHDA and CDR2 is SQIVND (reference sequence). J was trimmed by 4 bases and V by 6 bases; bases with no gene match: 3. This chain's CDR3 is CASSDSGGETQYF. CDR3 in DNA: TGTGCCAGTAGCGATAGCGGGGGAGAGACCCAGTACTTC.

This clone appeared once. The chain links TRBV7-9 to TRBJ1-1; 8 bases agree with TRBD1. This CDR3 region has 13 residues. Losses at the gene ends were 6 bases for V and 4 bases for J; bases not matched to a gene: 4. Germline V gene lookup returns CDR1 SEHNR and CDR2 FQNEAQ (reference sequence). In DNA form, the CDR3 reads TGTGCCAGCAGACCGACAGGGGCCACTGAAGCTTTCTTT. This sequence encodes CASRPTGATEAFF.

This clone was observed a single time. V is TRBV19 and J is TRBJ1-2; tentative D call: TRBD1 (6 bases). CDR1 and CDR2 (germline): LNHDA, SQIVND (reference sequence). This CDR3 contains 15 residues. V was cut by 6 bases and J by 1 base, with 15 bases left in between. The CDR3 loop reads CASSSTGTYNYGYTF. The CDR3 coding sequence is TGTGCCAGTAGCAGTACAGGGACCTATAACTATGGCTACACCTTC.

The CDR3 here is CASSFNRADTQYF. The CDR3 bases are TGTGCCAGCAGTTTTAATCGGGCAGATACGCAGTATTTT. The V gene is TRBV27, the J gene TRBJ2-3; no reliable D call. Germline CDR1 and CDR2: MNHEY and SMNVEV (reference sequence). This CDR3 region has 13 residues. V was clipped by 3 bases and J by 4 bases, with 8 bases between them.

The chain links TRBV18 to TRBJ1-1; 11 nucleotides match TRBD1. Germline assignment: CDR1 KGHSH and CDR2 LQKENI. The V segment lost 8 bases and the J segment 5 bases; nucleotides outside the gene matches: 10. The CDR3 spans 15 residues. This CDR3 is CASQGQGASWTEAFF. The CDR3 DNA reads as TGTGCCAGCCAAGGACAGGGGGCGTCGTGGACTGAAGCTTTCTTT.

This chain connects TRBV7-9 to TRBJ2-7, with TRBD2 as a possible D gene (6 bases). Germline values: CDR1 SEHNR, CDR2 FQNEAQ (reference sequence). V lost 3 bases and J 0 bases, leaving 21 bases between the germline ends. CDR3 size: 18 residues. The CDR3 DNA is TGTGCCAGCAGCTTCAAGGGAGCCCTAGCGTCCGGCTCCTACGAGCAGTACTTC. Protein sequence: CASSFKGALASGSYEQYF. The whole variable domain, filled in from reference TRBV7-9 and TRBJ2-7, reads DTGVSQNPRHKITKRGQNVTFRCDPISEHNRLYWYRQTLGQGPEFLTYFQNEAQLEKSRLLSDRFSAERPKGSFSTLEIQRTEQGDSAMYLCASSFKGALASGSYEQYFGPGTRLTVT.

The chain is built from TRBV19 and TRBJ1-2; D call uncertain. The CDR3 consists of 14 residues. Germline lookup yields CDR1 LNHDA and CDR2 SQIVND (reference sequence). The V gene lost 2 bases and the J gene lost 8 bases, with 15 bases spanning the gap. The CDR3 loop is CASSIYEGSGGYTF. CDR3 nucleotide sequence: TGTGCCAGTAGTATATATGAGGGTTCAGGCGGCTACACCTTC.

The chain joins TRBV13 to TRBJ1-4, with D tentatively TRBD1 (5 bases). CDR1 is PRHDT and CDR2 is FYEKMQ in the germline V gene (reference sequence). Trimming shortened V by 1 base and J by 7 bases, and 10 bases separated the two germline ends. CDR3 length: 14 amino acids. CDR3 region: CASSLVGLGEKLFF. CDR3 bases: TGTGCCAGCAGCTTAGTGGGGCTTGGTGAAAAACTGTTTTTT.

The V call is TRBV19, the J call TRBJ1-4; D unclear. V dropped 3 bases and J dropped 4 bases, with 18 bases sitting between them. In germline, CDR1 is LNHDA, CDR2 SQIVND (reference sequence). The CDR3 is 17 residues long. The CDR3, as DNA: TGTGCCAGTAGTATCGGCTTGGCGACGGCGGTTAATGAAAAACTGTTTTTT. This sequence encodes CASSIGLATAVNEKLFF.

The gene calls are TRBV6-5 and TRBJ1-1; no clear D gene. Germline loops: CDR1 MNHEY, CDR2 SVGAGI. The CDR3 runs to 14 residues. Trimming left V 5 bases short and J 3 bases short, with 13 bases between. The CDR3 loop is CASSPEGGYTEAFF. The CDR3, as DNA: TGTGCCAGCAGTCCAGAGGGCGGATACACTGAAGCTTTCTTT.

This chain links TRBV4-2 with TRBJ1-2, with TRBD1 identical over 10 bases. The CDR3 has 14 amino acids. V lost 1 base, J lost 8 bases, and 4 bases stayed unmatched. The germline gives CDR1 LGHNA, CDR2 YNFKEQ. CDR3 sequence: CASSQGGTGEGYTF. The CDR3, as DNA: TGTGCCAGCAGCCAAGGGGGGACAGGGGAGGGCTACACCTTC.

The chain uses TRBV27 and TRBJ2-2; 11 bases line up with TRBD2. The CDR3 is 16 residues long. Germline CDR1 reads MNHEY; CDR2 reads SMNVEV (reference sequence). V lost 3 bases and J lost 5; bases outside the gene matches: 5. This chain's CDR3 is CASSFLAGGLTGELFF. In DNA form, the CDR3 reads TGTGCCAGCAGTTTCTTAGCGGGGGGGCTAACCGGGGAGCTGTTTTTT.

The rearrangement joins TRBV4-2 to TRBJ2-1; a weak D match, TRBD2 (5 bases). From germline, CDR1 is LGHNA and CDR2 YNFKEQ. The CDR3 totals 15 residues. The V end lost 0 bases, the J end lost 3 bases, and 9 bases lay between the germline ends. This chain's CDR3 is CASSQDGSDYNEQFF. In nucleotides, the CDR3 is TGTGCCAGCAGCCAAGATGGTAGCGACTACAATGAGCAGTTCTTC.

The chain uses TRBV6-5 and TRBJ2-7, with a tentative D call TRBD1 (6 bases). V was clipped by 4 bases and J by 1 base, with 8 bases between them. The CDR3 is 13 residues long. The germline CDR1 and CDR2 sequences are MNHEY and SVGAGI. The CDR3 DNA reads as TGTGCCAGCAGTTTGGACAGATCCTACGAGCAGTACTTC. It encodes CASSLDRSYEQYF.

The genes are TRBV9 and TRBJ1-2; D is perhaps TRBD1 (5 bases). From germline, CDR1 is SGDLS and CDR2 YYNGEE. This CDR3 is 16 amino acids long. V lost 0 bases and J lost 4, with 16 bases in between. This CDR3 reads CASSVATVGTLYGYTF. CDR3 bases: TGTGCCAGCAGCGTAGCTACGGTAGGGACTCTCTATGGCTACACCTTC. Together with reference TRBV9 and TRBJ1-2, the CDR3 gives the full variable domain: DSGVTQTPKHLITATGQRVTLRCSPRSGDLSVYWYQQSLDQGLQFLIQYYNGEERAKGNILERFSAQQFPDLHSELNLSSLELGDSALYFCASSVATVGTLYGYTFGSGTRLTVV.

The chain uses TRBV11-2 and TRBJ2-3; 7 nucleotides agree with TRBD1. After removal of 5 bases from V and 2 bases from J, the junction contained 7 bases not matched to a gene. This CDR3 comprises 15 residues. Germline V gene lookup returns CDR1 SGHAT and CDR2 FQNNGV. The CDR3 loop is CASSPRDSYTDTQYF. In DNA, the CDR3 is TGTGCCAGCAGCCCCAGGGACAGCTACACAGATACGCAGTATTTT.

The CDR3: CASSASGGSGYEQYF. CDR3 in DNA: TGTGCCAGCTCAGCTAGCGGGGGGTCTGGATACGAGCAGTACTTC. This sequence joins TRBV18 and TRBJ2-7, with 11 positions matching TRBD2. CDR1 is KGHSH, CDR2 LQKENI, per germline. CDR3 length equals 15 residues. V lost 5 bases to trimming and J lost 4 bases; unmatched junction nucleotides: 7.

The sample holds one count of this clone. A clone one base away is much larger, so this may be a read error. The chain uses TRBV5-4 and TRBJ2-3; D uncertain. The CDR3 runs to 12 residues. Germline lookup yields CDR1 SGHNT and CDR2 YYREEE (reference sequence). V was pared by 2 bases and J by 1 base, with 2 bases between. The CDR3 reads CASSFGTDTQYF. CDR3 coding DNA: TGTGCCAGCAGCTTCGGCACAGATACGCAGTATTTT.

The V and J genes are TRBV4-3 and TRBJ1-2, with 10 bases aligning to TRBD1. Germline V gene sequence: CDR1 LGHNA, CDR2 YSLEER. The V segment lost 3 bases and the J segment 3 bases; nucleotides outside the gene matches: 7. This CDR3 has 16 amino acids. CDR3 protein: CASSQGTGEYDYGYTF. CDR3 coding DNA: TGCGCCAGCAGCCAGGGGACAGGGGAATATGACTATGGCTACACCTTC.